This T cell receptor beta chain was found in a study of shared clonotypes between healthy human individuals. Using immunoSEQ multiplex PCR, the repertoire was profiled, and TCRdb retains in-frame clones only, with some absent. The sample contains approximately 1.4 million clones, roughly 98% of which appear only once. CDR3 length: 15 residues. The germline gives CDR1 LNHDA, CDR2 SQIVND (reference sequence). Trimming stripped 0 bases from V and 5 bases from J, with 13 bases between. V gene TRBV19 combines with J gene TRBJ1-2; no firm D call. This clonotype was sampled from a young man in good health. The sequenced sample was naive CD4+ T cells sorted from blood. The subset denotes: CD45RA+ positively selected. CDR3 DNA: TGTGCCAGTAGTATAGACTCAAGACTCCCTTATGGCTACACCTTC. Protein: CASSIDSRLPYGYTF.